The sequence of this TCR beta chain was determined in a study of T cells expressing NK-cell markers. TCRdb reprocessed the 5' RACE reads; each CDR3 protein has one entry and no DNA is given. Its listing shows 450,000 to 600,000 distinct CDR3 sequences. Germline lookup yields CDR1 DFQATT and CDR2 SNEGSKA (reference sequence). The CDR3 runs 15 residues. V and J are TRBV20-1 and TRBJ2-6; with no DNA, the TCRdb D assignment of TRBD2 cannot be verified. The sequence was collected from a man between 18 and 29 years old in good health. Sequencing input: blood T cells: a sorted CD56 or NKG2C T cell subset, CD4+ or CD8+ T cells, or bulk PBMC T cells (not recorded which). CDR3 residues: CSAKSQGGGANVLTF.